Below, 10 T cell receptor beta chains from the same sample are listed, as sequenced in a study of Tregs in tolerant kidney transplant recipients. Profiling relied on immunoSEQ multiplex PCR, and the TCRdb table lists in-frame clones only, not all of them. The sample contains more than 60,000 clones, roughly 98% of which appear only once. The sample in question was CD4+ T cells from blood, obtained before the transplant. The receptors come from a human donor who received a combined kidney and bone marrow transplant.

The V call is TRBV9, the J call TRBJ1-3; the D gene is possibly TRBD1 (5 bases). This CDR3 spans 14 amino acids. The germline V gene encodes CDR1 SGDLS and CDR2 YYNGEE. Deletions cut 3 bases from V and 0 bases from J, with 7 bases between. The CDR3 protein is CASSGQISGNTIYF. The CDR3 DNA is TGTGCCAGCAGCGGACAGATCTCTGGAAACACCATATATTTT.

V usage is TRBV27 and J usage is TRBJ2-7; 8 nucleotides align to TRBD1. The CDR3 is 14 residues long. V was clipped by 5 bases and J by 6 bases; unmatched bases: 9. Germline lookup yields CDR1 MNHEY and CDR2 SMNVEV (reference sequence). The CDR3 loop is CASSPFLQGVEQYF. CDR3 DNA sequence: TGTGCCAGCAGTCCATTCTTACAGGGGGTCGAGCAGTACTTC.

This clone was found once. This chain links TRBV2 with TRBJ2-3, with 7 bases fitting TRBD2. This CDR3 has 16 amino acids. V shed 6 bases and J 0 bases; nucleotides not matched to a gene: 9. Germline assignment: CDR1 SNHLY and CDR2 FYNNEI. The CDR3 region is CASSRAFSGSTDTQYF. The CDR3 DNA reads TGTGCCAGCAGCCGCGCCTTTAGCGGGAGCACAGATACGCAGTATTTT.

The V and J genes are TRBV19 and TRBJ2-5; 7 bases map to TRBD1. The CDR3 runs 14 residues. Germline V gene sequence: CDR1 LNHDA, CDR2 SQIVND (reference sequence). Unmatched junction bases numbered 7, after V lost 4 bases and J lost 5 bases. DNA for the CDR3: TGTGCCAGTAGTACACCGGGACAGAGGGAGACCCAGTACTTC. This codes for CASSTPGQRETQYF. Using reference TRBV19 and TRBJ2-5 for the parts outside the CDR3, the full variable domain is DGGITQSPKYLFRKEGQNVTLSCEQNLNHDAMYWYRQDPGQGLRLIYYSQIVNDFQKGDIAEGYSVSREKKESFPLTVTSAQKNPTAFYLCASSTPGQRETQYFGPGTRLLVL.

This rearrangement joins TRBV2 to TRBJ2-5; TRBD2 matches 7 bases. The trim removed 8 bases at V and 4 bases at J, leaving 10 bases unmatched. This CDR3 is built from 14 residues. CDR1 and CDR2 (germline): SNHLY, FYNNEI. Written as DNA, the CDR3 is TGTGCCAGCGGTCCGGGACTAAGGAGAGAGACCCAGTACTTC. Translated: CASGPGLRRETQYF.

This rearrangement joins TRBV6-5 to TRBJ2-4; 8 nucleotides match TRBD2. Germline V gene data show CDR1 as MNHEY and CDR2 as SVGAGI. Unmatched junction bases numbered 6, after V lost 5 bases and J lost 6 bases. The CDR3 runs 14 residues. In DNA, the CDR3 is TGTGCCAGCAGTCTAAGCGGGGGCCGAAACATTCAGTACTTC. This sequence encodes CASSLSGGRNIQYF.

The rearrangement joins TRBV30 to TRBJ1-1; unclear D gene. The CDR3 runs to 13 residues. Trimming shortened V by 1 base and J by 7 bases, and 13 bases separated the two germline ends. CDR1 is GTSNPN and CDR2 is SVGIG in the germline V gene (reference sequence). CDR3 nucleotide sequence: TGTGCCTGGAGTGCGACTCGGAGTGGTGAAGCTTTCTTT. Protein: CAWSATRSGEAFF.

The chain carries TRBV7-2 and TRBJ1-5; 8 bases agree with TRBD1. Germline CDR1 reads SGHTA; CDR2 reads FQGNSA. With V trimmed by 5 bases and J by 0 bases, 3 bases remained unmatched. The CDR3 has 15 residues. The CDR3 DNA is TGTGCCAGCAGCGTAACAGGGGGTAGCAATCAGCCCCAGCATTTT. Amino acids: CASSVTGGSNQPQHF.

V is TRBV4-2 and J is TRBJ1-1; possible D gene TRBD1, 6 bases. In germline, CDR1 is LGHNA, CDR2 YNFKEQ. Trimming stripped 1 base from V and 6 bases from J, with 15 bases between. The CDR3 is made up of 15 amino acids. In DNA form, the CDR3 reads TGTGCCAGCAGCCAAGTAGGGGGGGAGGGTCCTGAAGCTTTCTTT. Protein: CASSQVGGEGPEAFF.

The J gene is TRBJ2-3, the V gene TRBV30; 8 positions agree with TRBD2. CDR1 is GTSNPN and CDR2 is SVGIG in the germline V gene (reference sequence). Trimming at V came to 7 bases and at J to 0 bases, leaving 6 bases not matched to a gene. The CDR3 runs 14 residues. Here the CDR3 reads CALNQRESTDTQYF. CDR3 coding DNA: TGTGCCTTAAACCAGCGGGAGAGCACAGATACGCAGTATTTT. Full variable domain (rest looked up from reference TRBV30 and TRBJ2-3): SQTIHQWPATLVQPVGSPLSLECTVEGTSNPNLYWYRQAAGRGLQLLFYSVGIGQISSEVPQNLSASRPQDRQFILSSKKLLLSDSGFYLCALNQRESTDTQYFGPGTRLTVL.